The rows below give T cell receptor beta chains drawn from one sample of a study of T cells in localized non-small cell lung cancer. Sequencing used immunoSEQ multiplex PCR; TCRdb keeps in-frame clones, though not all of them. The sample contains over 3,000 clones, around 30% of which appear only once. The sample consisted of lung tumor tissue, taken before any cancer treatment. Source of these receptors: a woman aged 35-75 years with stage I squamous cell lung carcinoma. Both conserved end residues are part of each CDR3. Each record gives: V gene, J gene, D gene, clone size, CDR3 protein, CDR3 DNA. The D gene is left open where the match is weak. For some rows the clone size is stated as once, few or many, or as a class when expanded; others skip it.

>TRBV19|TRBJ2-5|NA|NA
CASSRTESPRRQETQYF
TGTGCCAGTAGTAGGACAGAATCCCCTCGTCGGCAAGAGACCCAGTACTTC
>TRBV6-8|TRBJ1-4|NA|NA
CASSYSSGGSEKLFF
TGTGCCAGCAGTTACTCATCTGGGGGATCCGAAAAACTGTTTTTT
>TRBV6-8|TRBJ1-1|NA|few
CASSYSAGTEAFF
TGTGCCAGCAGTTACTCGGCAGGGACTGAAGCTTTCTTT
>TRBV6-8|TRBJ2-7|NA|few
CAISTRDGAYEQYF
TGTGCCATCAGTACCCGGGACGGGGCCTACGAGCAGTACTTC
>TRBV6-8|TRBJ2-3|NA|medium-sized
CASSRLVGTDTQYF
TGTGCCAGCAGCAGACTAGTCGGCACAGATACGCAGTATTTT
>TRBV6-8|TRBJ1-5|NA|few
CASKEGTYSNQPQHF
TGTGCCAGCAAAGAAGGGACTTATAGCAATCAGCCCCAGCATTTT
>TRBV10-2|TRBJ1-5|TRBD1|few
CASRDRGEDQPQHF
TGCGCCAGCAGGGACAGGGGGGAGGATCAGCCCCAGCATTTT
>TRBV30|TRBJ2-2|NA|few
CAWSARSGELFF
TGTGCCTGGAGTGCCAGATCCGGGGAGCTGTTTTTT
>TRBV29-1|TRBJ1-1|NA|few
CSVVDGLNTEAFF
TGCAGCGTTGTTGACGGACTCAACACTGAAGCTTTCTTT
>TRBV30|TRBJ1-5|NA|NA
CAWTSSDKFNQPQHF
TGTGCCTGGACCTCCTCGGACAAATTCAATCAGCCCCAGCATTTT
>TRBV6-8|TRBJ1-1|NA|few
CASSYSDRNTEAFF
TGTGCCAGCAGTTACTCAGACAGAAACACTGAAGCTTTCTTT
>TRBV6-8|TRBJ2-7|TRBD1|few
CASSGGQGAAYEQYF
TGTGCCAGCAGCGGGGGACAGGGAGCGGCCTACGAGCAGTACTTC
>TRBV10-2|TRBJ1-1|TRBD1|NA
CASSEPQGVENTEAFF
TGCGCCAGCAGTGAGCCCCAGGGGGTCGAGAACACTGAAGCTTTCTTT
>TRBV28|TRBJ1-4|TRBD1|few
CASSRQGYFEKLFF
TGTGCCAGCAGTAGACAGGGGTATTTTGAAAAACTGTTTTTT
>TRBV18|TRBJ1-1|NA|few
CASSPRDVEAFF
TGTGCCAGCTCACCCCGGGACGTAGAAGCTTTCTTT
>TRBV19|TRBJ1-2|TRBD1|NA
CASVRQGADYGYTF
TGTGCCAGTGTTAGACAGGGGGCGGACTATGGCTACACCTTC
>TRBV11-3|TRBJ2-7|NA|few
CASSLGANPVYEQYF
TGTGCCAGCAGCTTAGGGGCTAACCCCGTCTACGAGCAGTACTTC
>TRBV5-1|TRBJ2-7|NA|NA
CASSLDGDNSYEQYF
TGCGCCAGCAGCTTGGACGGGGATAACTCCTACGAGCAGTACTTC
>TRBV6-8|TRBJ2-3|NA|NA
CAITAAGPLSTDTQYF
TGTGCCATCACTGCTGCAGGGCCCCTTAGCACAGATACGCAGTATTTT
>TRBV1|TRBJ1-1|NA|NA
CASSSLQGNTEAFF
TGCGCCAGCAGCAGTCTCCAGGGAAACACTGAAGCTTTCTTT
>TRBV18|TRBJ2-7|NA|NA
CASSPPTRGYEQYF
TGTGCCAGCTCACCACCCACTAGGGGGTACGAGCAGTACTTC
>TRBV6-8|TRBJ2-7|NA|NA
CASSYSRGFYEQYF
TGTGCCAGCAGTTACTCCAGGGGATTCTACGAGCAGTACTTC
>TRBV11-3|TRBJ1-1|TRBD1|few
CASSTRDREFTEAFF
TGTGCCAGCAGCACCCGGGACAGGGAATTCACTGAAGCTTTCTTT
>TRBV14|TRBJ1-4|NA|NA
CASSVRVYEKLFF
TGTGCCAGCAGCGTCAGGGTCTATGAAAAACTGTTTTTT
>TRBV12-5|TRBJ1-2|TRBD1|NA
CASKRDRGFRGYGYTF
TGTGCCAGCAAGCGGGACAGGGGATTTAGAGGCTATGGCTACACCTTC
>TRBV11-3|TRBJ2-1|TRBD1|NA
CASSLGTGNNNEQFF
TGTGCCAGCAGCTTAGGGACAGGGAACAACAATGAGCAGTTCTTC
>TRBV29-1|TRBJ2-7|TRBD2|NA
CSVVAGLSSYEQYF
TGCAGCGTGGTAGCGGGTTTAAGCTCCTACGAGCAGTACTTC
>TRBV6-8|TRBJ1-6|NA|NA
CASSLLAELSSYNSPLHF
TGTGCCAGCAGTTTATTGGCGGAGCTCAGCTCCTATAATTCACCCCTCCACTTT
>TRBV5-1|TRBJ1-4|TRBD1|NA
CASSSLGTGLEKLFF
TGCGCCAGCAGCTCTCTGGGGACAGGGCTTGAAAAACTGTTTTTT
>TRBV14|TRBJ1-2|NA|NA
CASSPRHGGNYGYTF
TGTGCCAGCAGCCCCAGGCACGGTGGGAACTATGGCTACACCTTC
>TRBV18|TRBJ2-1|NA|few
CASSPRSTSRNHNEQFF
TGTGCCAGCTCACCACGGTCGACTAGTCGGAACCACAATGAGCAGTTCTTC
>TRBV11-3|TRBJ2-7|NA|medium-sized
CASSPRGGRVEQYF
TGTGCCAGCAGCCCGAGGGGGGGCCGGGTCGAGCAGTACTTC
>TRBV11-3|TRBJ2-1|TRBD2|medium-sized
CASSFAGTNYNEQFF
TGTGCCAGCAGCTTTGCCGGGACTAACTACAATGAGCAGTTCTTC
>TRBV11-1|TRBJ1-5|NA|few
CASSLGGYSNQPQHF
TGTGCCAGCAGCTTAGGGGGGTATAGCAATCAGCCCCAGCATTTT
>TRBV6-8|TRBJ2-3|TRBD2|few
CASTPGRSTDTQYF
TGTGCCAGCACCCCCGGGAGGAGCACAGATACGCAGTATTTT
>TRBV19|TRBJ1-3|NA|NA
CASSPVPSNTIYF
TGTGCCAGTAGTCCGGTCCCCTCGAACACCATATATTTT
>TRBV29-1|TRBJ2-5|NA|NA
CSVVSWGDSQETQYF
TGCAGCGTTGTTTCGTGGGGGGACTCCCAAGAGACCCAGTACTTC
>TRBV11-3|TRBJ2-7|NA|few
CASSSVRDRSYEQYF
TGTGCCAGCAGTTCGGTTAGGGATCGCTCCTACGAGCAGTACTTC
>TRBV7-6|TRBJ2-3|NA|few
CASSWDSGSLYTQYF
TGTGCCAGCAGCTGGGATAGTGGGAGCCTGTATACGCAGTATTTT
>TRBV30|TRBJ1-2|NA|NA
CAWQPGPGSGYTF
TGTGCCTGGCAACCCGGGCCGGGAAGTGGCTACACCTTC
>TRBV9|TRBJ2-1|TRBD2|medium-sized
CASSVDGLANNEQFF
TGTGCCAGCAGCGTAGATGGACTAGCCAACAATGAGCAGTTCTTC
>TRBV11-3|TRBJ1-6|NA|NA
CASSFPGAASPLHF
TGTGCCAGCAGCTTCCCAGGGGCGGCTTCACCCCTCCACTTT
>TRBV11-3|TRBJ2-7|NA|NA
CASSLVGGESEQYF
TGTGCCAGCAGCTTGGTCGGGGGTGAAAGCGAGCAGTACTTC
>TRBV18|TRBJ1-2|NA|NA
CASSPPLSGQGLYGYTF
TGTGCCAGCTCACCACCTCTTTCTGGGCAAGGCCTGTATGGCTACACCTTC
>TRBV7-6|TRBJ1-2|NA|NA
CASSLEAQGDYGYTF
TGTGCCAGCAGTCTAGAGGCCCAGGGCGACTATGGCTACACCTTC
>TRBV30|TRBJ2-7|NA|NA
CAWSVLLEGEQYF
TGTGCCTGGAGTGTTCTGCTTGAAGGCGAGCAGTACTTC
>TRBV7-5|TRBJ1-3|NA|NA
CASSPMDGATGNTIYF
TGTGCCAGCAGCCCAATGGATGGGGCAACTGGAAACACCATATATTTT
>TRBV9|TRBJ1-2|NA|few
CASSVHGPYGYTF
TGTGCCAGCAGTGTTCACGGTCCCTATGGCTACACCTTC
>TRBV11-3|TRBJ1-6|NA|few
CASSSVTGGNSPLHF
TGTGCCAGCAGTTCAGTCACCGGAGGGAATTCACCCCTCCACTTT
>TRBV18|TRBJ2-7|TRBD2|NA
CASSPRVLAVTSYEQYF
TGTGCCAGCTCACCACGAGTCCTAGCGGTGACATCCTACGAGCAGTACTTC
>TRBV9|TRBJ2-2|TRBD2|NA
CASGSSGGENTGELFF
TGTGCCAGCGGGTCTAGCGGGGGAGAGAACACCGGGGAGCTGTTTTTT
>TRBV28|TRBJ2-7|NA|NA
CASSFMDYEQYF
TGTGCCAGCAGTTTCATGGATTACGAGCAGTACTTC
>TRBV19|TRBJ1-2|NA|NA
CASSPGFYYGYTF
TGTGCCAGTAGTCCCGGGTTCTACTATGGCTACACCTTC
>TRBV10-3|TRBJ1-4|NA|few
CAISESYSGEEKLFF
TGTGCCATCAGTGAGTCGTATTCAGGGGAAGAAAAACTGTTTTTT
>TRBV18|TRBJ2-3|NA|few
CASSPPLDTQYF
TGTGCCAGCTCACCCCCCCTGGATACGCAGTATTTT
>TRBV1|TRBJ2-5|NA|few
CASSPIRAETQYF
TGCGCCAGCAGCCCGATCCGAGCGGAGACCCAGTACTTC
>TRBV28|TRBJ1-5|NA|medium-sized
CASSLYGQYSNQPQHF
TGTGCCAGCAGTTTATATGGACAGTATAGCAATCAGCCCCAGCATTTT
>TRBV28|TRBJ1-5|TRBD1|NA
CATKTGGALQPQHF
TGTGCCACAAAGACAGGGGGCGCTCTTCAGCCCCAGCATTTT